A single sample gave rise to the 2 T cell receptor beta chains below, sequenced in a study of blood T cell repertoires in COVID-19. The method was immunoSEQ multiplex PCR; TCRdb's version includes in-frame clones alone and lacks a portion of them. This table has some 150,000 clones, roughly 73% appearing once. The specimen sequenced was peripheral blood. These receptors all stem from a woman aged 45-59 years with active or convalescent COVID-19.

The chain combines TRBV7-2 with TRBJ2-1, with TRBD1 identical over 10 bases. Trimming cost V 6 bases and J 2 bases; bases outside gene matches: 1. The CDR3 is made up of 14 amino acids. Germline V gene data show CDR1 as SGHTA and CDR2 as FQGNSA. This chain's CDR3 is CASRGTGAYNEQFF. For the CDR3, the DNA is TGTGCCAGCAGAGGGACAGGGGCCTACAATGAGCAGTTCTTC.

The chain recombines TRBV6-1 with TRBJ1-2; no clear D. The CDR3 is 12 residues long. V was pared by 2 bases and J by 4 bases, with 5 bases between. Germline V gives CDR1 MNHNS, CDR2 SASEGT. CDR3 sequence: CASSEPGYGYTF. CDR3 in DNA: TGTGCCAGCAGTGAACCGGGCTATGGCTACACCTTC.